This is a list of T cell receptor beta chains from one sample in a study of T-cell reconstitution after alpha-beta-depleted transplantation in children. TCRdb re-derived calls from the PCR reads in MiXCR, one entry per CDR3 protein. This table holds a few hundred thousand distinct CDR3 sequences, around a tenth found once. The input for sequencing was peripheral blood, taken 180 days after TCRalphabeta/CD19-depleted stem cell transplant. These receptors all come from a male patient under 10 years old who had a stem cell transplant for chronic granulomatous disease, so the T cells may come from the graft donor. The CDR3 runs from the conserved cysteine through the conserved F or W. A D gene is named only where the DNA matches it firmly. Clone size is not always given. Where it is, it says once, few, many or a class for expanded clones.

size: many; J: TRBJ2-7; D: TRBD2; V: TRBV7-9; CDR3: CASSLGLAGPRYEQYF; DNA: TGTGCCAGCAGCTTGGGACTAGCGGGGCCCAGGTACGAGCAGTACTTC
size: many; J: TRBJ2-1; D: -; V: TRBV12-3/TRBV12-4; CDR3: CASSLSVVAEQFF; DNA: TGTGCCAGCAGTTTATCAGTAGTTGCTGAGCAGTTCTTC
size: many; J: TRBJ2-3; D: TRBD2; V: TRBV7-8; CDR3: CASSFETSGRISTDTQYF; DNA: TGTGCCAGCAGCTTCGAGACTAGCGGACGCATTAGCACAGATACGCAGTATTTT
size: few; J: TRBJ2-5; D: -; V: TRBV7-2; CDR3: CASRRGVEETQYF; DNA: TGTGCCAGCCGGAGGGGGGTGGAAGAGACCCAGTACTTC
size: many; J: TRBJ1-6; D: -; V: TRBV10-3; CDR3: CAISDPLGGGRNSPLHF; DNA: TGTGCCATCAGTGACCCCCTAGGGGGGGGAAGGAACTCACCCCTCCACTTT
size: many; J: TRBJ1-5; D: -; V: TRBV12-3/TRBV12-4; CDR3: CASSSVIGGAGQPQHF; DNA: TGTGCCAGCAGTTCCGTTATAGGGGGGGCCGGTCAGCCCCAGCATTTT
size: many; J: TRBJ2-2; D: -; V: TRBV5-6; CDR3: CASSLLLNSVNTGELFF; DNA: TGTGCCAGCAGCTTGTTGTTGAATAGCGTGAACACCGGGGAGCTGTTTTTT
size: many; J: TRBJ2-1; D: -; V: TRBV20-1; CDR3: CSARFKSLYNEQFF; DNA: TGCAGTGCCCGGTTTAAGAGCCTATACAATGAGCAGTTCTTC
size: many; J: TRBJ2-2; D: -; V: TRBV20-1; CDR3: CSARDASTGELFF; DNA: TGCAGTGCTAGAGATGCGAGCACCGGGGAGCTGTTTTTT
size: many; J: TRBJ2-1; D: TRBD1; V: TRBV7-2; CDR3: CASKGQQSYNEQFF; DNA: TGTGCCAGCAAGGGACAGCAATCCTACAATGAGCAGTTCTTC
size: many; J: TRBJ2-5; D: -; V: TRBV11-2; CDR3: CASSKSYIQETQYF; DNA: TGTGCCAGCAGCAAAAGCTACATCCAAGAGACCCAGTACTTC
size: many; J: TRBJ2-5; D: -; V: TRBV20-1; CDR3: CSASVVQETQYF; DNA: TGCAGTGCTAGCGTGGTCCAAGAGACCCAGTACTTC
size: many; J: TRBJ2-7; D: TRBD1; V: TRBV9; CDR3: CASSSRDRGAYEQYF; DNA: TGTGCCAGCAGCTCCCGGGACAGGGGTGCCTACGAGCAGTACTTC
size: many; J: TRBJ2-3; D: TRBD1; V: TRBV10-3; CDR3: CAISRDRVASDTQYF; DNA: TGTGCCATCTCACGGGACAGGGTGGCGTCAGATACGCAGTATTTT
size: many; J: TRBJ2-1; D: -; V: TRBV6-5; CDR3: CASSHLASATNEQFF; DNA: TGTGCCAGCAGCCACCTGGCTAGCGCCACAAATGAGCAGTTCTTC
size: many; J: TRBJ2-1; D: TRBD2; V: TRBV20-1; CDR3: CSAGTSGSWDEQFF; DNA: TGCAGTGCTGGGACTAGCGGGAGTTGGGATGAGCAGTTCTTC
size: many; J: TRBJ1-2; D: -; V: TRBV12-3/TRBV12-4; CDR3: CASSPRGGGGYTF; DNA: TGTGCCAGCAGTCCAAGGGGAGGGGGTGGCTACACCTTC
size: many; J: TRBJ2-4; D: -; V: TRBV4-3; CDR3: CASSQERGGGSAKNIQYF; DNA: TGCGCCAGCAGCCAAGAACGAGGAGGGGGCTCAGCCAAAAACATTCAGTACTTC
size: few; J: TRBJ2-5; D: -; V: TRBV14; CDR3: CASSQIGIGETQYF; DNA: TGTGCCAGCAGCCAAATCGGGATCGGGGAGACCCAGTACTTC
size: many; J: TRBJ2-3; D: TRBD2; V: TRBV18; CDR3: CASSRGLVEDTQYF; DNA: TGTGCCAGCTCACGGGGACTAGTTGAAGATACGCAGTATTTT
size: many; J: TRBJ1-5; D: -; V: TRBV7-3; CDR3: CASSLSPNQPQHF; DNA: TGTGCCAGCAGCTTAAGCCCGAACCAGCCCCAGCATTTT
size: many; J: TRBJ2-3; D: TRBD2; V: TRBV7-2; CDR3: CASSLARLAGGRDTQYF; DNA: TGTGCCAGCAGCTTAGCGCGTCTAGCGGGAGGGCGAGATACGCAGTATTTT
size: -; J: TRBJ2-5; D: -; V: TRBV7-8; CDR3: CASSPRWTQYF; DNA: TGTGCCAGCAGCCCCCGATGGACCCAGTACTTC
size: many; J: TRBJ1-1; D: TRBD1; V: TRBV29-1; CDR3: CSVEGQGALPNTEAFF; DNA: TGCAGCGTTGAAGGCCAGGGGGCTCTACCGAACACTGAAGCTTTCTTT
size: few; J: TRBJ1-2; D: -; V: TRBV6-5; CDR3: CASSTGAPDRGLHTF; DNA: TGTGCCAGCAGTACTGGGGCCCCGGACCGGGGACTTCACACCTTC
size: many; J: TRBJ2-7; D: -; V: TRBV18; CDR3: CASSPQAWRTYEQYF; DNA: TGTGCCAGCTCACCACAAGCGTGGAGGACCTACGAGCAGTACTTC
size: many; J: TRBJ2-1; D: -; V: TRBV7-2; CDR3: CASMRGGTPSYNEQFF; DNA: TGTGCCAGCATGAGGGGGGGGACCCCTTCCTACAATGAGCAGTTCTTC
size: many; J: TRBJ2-7; D: TRBD1; V: TRBV10-3; CDR3: CAIAGTGFYEQYF; DNA: TGTGCCATCGCCGGGACAGGGTTCTACGAGCAGTACTTC
size: many; J: TRBJ2-2; D: -; V: TRBV28; CDR3: CASSGSQDGRFGELFF; DNA: TGTGCCAGCAGTGGCTCTCAGGACGGACGATTCGGGGAGCTGTTTTTT
size: many; J: TRBJ2-1; D: -; V: TRBV7-9; CDR3: CALRAGVYNEQFF; DNA: TGTGCCCTTCGGGCAGGGGTCTACAATGAGCAGTTCTTC
size: few; J: TRBJ2-1; D: -; V: TRBV19; CDR3: CASSIDQGSSYNEQFF; DNA: TGTGCCAGTAGTATAGATCAGGGCAGCTCCTACAATGAGCAGTTCTTC
size: many; J: TRBJ1-2; D: TRBD1; V: TRBV7-6; CDR3: CASSSADRGYDGYTF; DNA: TGTGCCAGCAGCTCCGCGGACAGGGGGTACGATGGCTACACCTTC
size: -; J: TRBJ2-2; D: -; V: TRBV11-1; CDR3: CASSAPTSPYPGQRGELFF; DNA: TGTGCCAGCAGCGCCCCCACAAGCCCATATCCAGGGCAGCGAGGGGAGCTGTTTTTT
size: many; J: TRBJ2-7; D: -; V: TRBV20-1; CDR3: CSAERQGRAGRKQYF; DNA: TGCAGTGCTGAGAGGCAGGGCAGGGCGGGTCGTAAGCAGTACTTC
size: many; J: TRBJ1-6; D: TRBD1; V: TRBV11-2; CDR3: CASSLDGLQGSSYNSPLHF; DNA: TGTGCCAGCAGCTTAGATGGGCTACAGGGGAGCTCCTATAATTCACCCCTCCACTTT
size: many; J: TRBJ2-1; D: TRBD2; V: TRBV27; CDR3: CASSLSGSYEQFF; DNA: TGTGCCAGCAGTCTAAGCGGGAGCTATGAGCAGTTCTTC
size: many; J: TRBJ1-1; D: -; V: TRBV29-1; CDR3: CSVRQDPNTEAFF; DNA: TGCAGCGTCCGACAGGACCCGAACACTGAAGCTTTCTTT
size: many; J: TRBJ2-4; D: TRBD1; V: TRBV27; CDR3: CASSLGTGENIQYF; DNA: TGTGCCAGCAGTTTAGGGACAGGGGAAAACATTCAGTACTTC
size: few; J: TRBJ2-1; D: TRBD2; V: TRBV3-1; CDR3: CASSLGSGSYNEQFF; DNA: TGTGCCAGCAGCCTCGGTAGCGGGTCCTACAATGAGCAGTTCTTC
size: few; J: TRBJ1-1; D: -; V: TRBV4-3; CDR3: CASSQGDSNTEAFF; DNA: TGCGCCAGCAGCCAAGGCGACAGTAACACTGAAGCTTTCTTT
size: many; J: TRBJ2-2; D: TRBD2; V: TRBV20-1; CDR3: CSARPGLAGGFTGELFF; DNA: TGCAGTGCTAGGCCGGGACTAGCCGGGGGATTCACCGGGGAGCTGTTTTTT
size: few; J: TRBJ2-3; D: TRBD2; V: TRBV18; CDR3: CASSPPTSGTDTQYF; DNA: TGTGCCAGCTCACCACCGACTAGCGGGACAGATACGCAGTATTTT
size: many; J: TRBJ2-1; D: TRBD2; V: TRBV20-1; CDR3: CSASPLAGLYNEQFF; DNA: TGCAGTGCTAGCCCTCTAGCGGGGTTGTACAATGAGCAGTTCTTC
size: many; J: TRBJ2-1; D: TRBD2; V: TRBV20-1; CDR3: CSAKELAPSYNEQFF; DNA: TGCAGTGCTAAAGAACTAGCGCCCTCCTACAATGAGCAGTTCTTC
size: many; J: TRBJ2-1; D: TRBD2; V: TRBV29-1; CDR3: CSVQGLAGDEQFF; DNA: TGCAGCGTTCAGGGACTAGCGGGAGATGAGCAGTTCTTC
size: few; J: TRBJ1-1; D: -; V: TRBV28; CDR3: CASSFPSPLMNTEAFF; DNA: TGTGCCAGCAGTTTTCCATCCCCCTTAATGAACACTGAAGCTTTCTTT
size: many; J: TRBJ2-7; D: -; V: TRBV6-1; CDR3: CARRRENSYEQYF; DNA: TGTGCTCGGCGGCGGGAAAACTCCTACGAGCAGTACTTC
size: many; J: TRBJ1-5; D: -; V: TRBV15; CDR3: CATSRLEGPQHF; DNA: TGTGCCACCAGCAGATTGGAGGGGCCCCAGCATTTT
size: many; J: TRBJ2-1; D: -; V: TRBV29-1; CDR3: CSVEDRGTEQFF; DNA: TGCAGCGTTGAAGATCGCGGGACTGAGCAGTTCTTC
size: many; J: TRBJ2-2; D: -; V: TRBV27; CDR3: CASGYTGELFF; DNA: TGTGCCAGCGGATACACCGGGGAGCTGTTTTTT
size: few; J: TRBJ2-6; D: TRBD1; V: TRBV4-2; CDR3: CASSQLVPGQGSGANVLTF; DNA: TGTGCCAGCAGCCAATTAGTCCCGGGACAGGGGAGTGGGGCCAACGTCCTGACTTTC
size: many; J: TRBJ1-1; D: -; V: TRBV29-1; CDR3: CSTLTEGVAAEAFF; DNA: TGCAGCACGCTTACCGAGGGGGTAGCCGCTGAAGCTTTCTTT
size: many; J: TRBJ2-5; D: -; V: TRBV4-3; CDR3: CASSSRTGGLETQYF; DNA: TGCGCCAGCAGCTCCCGTACCGGGGGGCTGGAGACCCAGTACTTC
size: many; J: TRBJ2-3; D: -; V: TRBV5-1; CDR3: CASSLGVARDTQYF; DNA: TGCGCCAGCAGCCTAGGAGTAGCGAGGGATACGCAGTATTTT
size: many; J: TRBJ1-4; D: -; V: TRBV20-1; CDR3: CSARDLSQNPPLGNNKNEKLFF; DNA: TGCAGTGCTAGAGATCTATCGCAGAACCCACCTCTTGGAAACAATAAAAATGAAAAACTGTTTTTT
size: many; J: TRBJ1-6; D: TRBD1; V: TRBV27; CDR3: CASSRQGTGNSPLHF; DNA: TGTGCCAGCAGCCGACAGGGAACGGGCAATTCACCCCTCCACTTT
size: many; J: TRBJ2-3; D: TRBD2; V: TRBV5-5; CDR3: CASSLGGGLADGTDTQYF; DNA: TGTGCCAGCAGCCTGGGTGGTGGCCTAGCGGACGGCACAGATACGCAGTATTTT
size: many; J: TRBJ1-5; D: -; V: TRBV6-2/TRBV6-3; CDR3: CASEENMEGSQPQHF; DNA: TGTGCCAGCGAAGAGAACATGGAGGGAAGTCAGCCCCAGCATTTT
size: many; J: TRBJ2-7; D: TRBD2; V: TRBV20-1; CDR3: CSARRPRGDSYEQYF; DNA: TGCAGTGCTAGAAGGCCACGGGGGGACTCCTACGAGCAGTACTTC
size: many; J: TRBJ2-3; D: -; V: TRBV15; CDR3: CATSRSVDTQYF; DNA: TGTGCCACCAGCAGAAGTGTAGATACGCAGTATTTT